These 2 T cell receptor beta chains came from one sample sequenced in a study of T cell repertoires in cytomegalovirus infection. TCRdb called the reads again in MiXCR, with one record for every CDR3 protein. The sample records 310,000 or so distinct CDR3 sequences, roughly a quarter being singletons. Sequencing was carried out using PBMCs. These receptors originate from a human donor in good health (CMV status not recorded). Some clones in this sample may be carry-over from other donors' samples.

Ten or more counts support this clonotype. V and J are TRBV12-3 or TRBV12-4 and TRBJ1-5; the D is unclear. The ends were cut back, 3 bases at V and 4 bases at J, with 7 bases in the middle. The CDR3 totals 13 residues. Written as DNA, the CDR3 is TGTGCCAGCAGTTTTTCAGTAAATCAGCCCCAGCATTTT. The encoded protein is CASSFSVNQPQHF.

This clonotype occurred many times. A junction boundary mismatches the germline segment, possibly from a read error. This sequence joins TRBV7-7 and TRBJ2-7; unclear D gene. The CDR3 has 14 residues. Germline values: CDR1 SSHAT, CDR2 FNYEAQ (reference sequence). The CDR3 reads CASSASTDSVEQYF. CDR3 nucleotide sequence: TGTGCTAGCAGCGCCTCGACTGACTCGGTGGAGCAGTACTTC.